This T cell receptor (beta chain) appears in the sequencing data of a study of blood T cell repertoires in COVID-19. Overall study context: Samples representing acute and convalescent COVID-19 were sourced from the United States, Italy and Spain. Sources were T cells, B-cell-depleted T cells, or PBMCs; the material itself was cDNA or gDNA.

Authors' methods: Reference gene primer amplification gave estimated nucleated cell counts. Measured with immunoSEQ multiplex PCR; TCRdb has only the in-frame clones, and not every one. That table is the source of V, J and clone size, and D and trimming were worked out from the DNA. The data contain 70,000 to 95,000 clones, around four fifths of them seen just once; the ten biggest clones take up more than 15%. The CDR3 is 13 residues long. Germline-derived CDR1 and CDR2 are WNHNN and SYGVQD (reference sequence). V trimming: 2 bases; J trimming: 6 bases; junction bases outside the gene matches: 1. The sequencing sample was made of peripheral blood. This TCR was sampled from a man older than 75 with active or convalescent COVID-19. The chain employs TRBV10-1 and TRBJ2-1, with TRBD2 identical over 7 bases. CDR3 nucleotides: TGCGCCAGCAGTGAGGCGGGAGTCAATGAGCAGTTCTTC. Its protein product is CASSEAGVNEQFF.